Each of the 10 T cell receptor beta chains below was sequenced from the same sample in a study of beta chain features in type 1 diabetes. Study results and caveats: In every one of the four CD4+ subsets, TCRB CDR3s were moderately but significantly shorter in Type 1 diabetes patients.

Expressed TCRB transcripts were sequenced after all isolated RNA was converted to cDNA. The table came from immunoSEQ multiplex PCR; TCRdb's copy has only in-frame clones and leaves some out. This sample has 400,000 or so clones; over 10% occur once, and the top ten carry about 0.01%. The antigens of these receptors remain unknown. The sample was naive CD4+ T cells from blood. All receptors derive from a woman under 30 with type 1 diabetes.

This chain links TRBV5-4 with TRBJ1-3; TRBD1 matches 8 bases. With V trimmed by 3 bases and J by 0 bases, 2 bases remained unmatched. The CDR3 spans 15 residues. Germline values: CDR1 SGHNT, CDR2 YYREEE (reference sequence). The CDR3 bases are TGTGCCAGCAGCTGGGACAGGAGCTCTGGAAACACCATATATTTT. This gives the protein CASSWDRSSGNTIYF.

This clone was observed a few times. The genes are TRBV4-3 and TRBJ2-2, with D uncertain. Germline CDR1 reads LGHNA; CDR2 reads YSLEER. Trimming left V 1 base short and J 5 bases short, with 8 bases between. There are 14 residues in the CDR3. CDR3 region: CASSQGPGTGELFF. DNA for the CDR3: TGCGCCAGCAGCCAAGGGCCCGGGACCGGGGAGCTGTTTTTT.

The V call is TRBV27, the J call TRBJ1-4, with D hard to call. This CDR3 has 14 amino acids. V dropped 4 bases and J dropped 8 bases, with 14 bases sitting between them. Per germline, CDR1 MNHEY and CDR2 SMNVEV (reference sequence). In DNA, the CDR3 is TGTGCCAGCAGTTATAAGAGAGGTCGAGAAAAACTGTTTTTT. It yields the protein CASSYKRGREKLFF.

This clone was seen a few times. At one end, the junction sequence differs from germline, possibly due to a read error. The CDR3 here is CASRYGTGDNVLTF. CDR3 DNA: TGCGCCAGCAGGTACGGGACAGGGGACAACGTCCTGACTTTC. The chain links TRBV5-1 to TRBJ2-6; 10 bases map to TRBD1. The CDR3 contains 14 residues. Germline CDR1 is SGHRS and CDR2 is YFSETQ.

This clone turned up a few times. CDR3 bases: TGTGCCAGCTCACCGGGACTAGACTACAATGAGCAGTTCTTC. Translated, it gives CASSPGLDYNEQFF. This chain links TRBV18 with TRBJ2-1; 8 bases match TRBD2. The ends lost 3 bases at V and 3 bases at J; junction bases unmatched: 1. CDR3 size: 14 residues. Per germline, CDR1 KGHSH and CDR2 LQKENI.

This clone was counted a few times. The CDR3 region has the DNA TGCAGCGTTGCTGGGGCGACCTACAATGAGCAGTTCTTC. Protein: CSVAGATYNEQFF. The V gene is TRBV29-1, the J gene TRBJ2-1; a possible D gene is TRBD1 (5 bases). The CDR3 contains 13 residues. The V and J ends lost 4 bases and 2 bases respectively, with 9 bases between them. CDR1 and CDR2 from the germline V gene are SQVTM and ANQGSEA.

This clone was counted only a few times. Here the CDR3 DNA reads TGCAGCGTCGCGACAGACTATAATTCACCCCTCCACTTT. Translation: CSVATDYNSPLHF. The chain joins TRBV29-1 to TRBJ1-6, with D possibly being TRBD1 (5 bases). V dropped 6 bases and J dropped 3 bases, with 9 bases sitting between them. Looked up from germline, CDR1 is SQVTM and CDR2 is ANQGSEA. This CDR3 is 13 amino acids long.

V is TRBV28 and J is TRBJ2-7, with D possibly being TRBD1 (7 bases). Germline V gene sequence: CDR1 MDHEN, CDR2 SYDVKM. The CDR3 consists of 17 residues. V was pared by 7 bases and J by 4 bases, with 26 bases between. CDR3: CASTGVLSAQGEYEQYF. In nucleotides, the CDR3 is TGTGCCAGCACGGGAGTCCTTAGCGCTCAGGGGGAGTACGAGCAGTACTTC.

The chain combines TRBV25-1 with TRBJ2-1, with a tentative D call TRBD2 (6 bases). Trimming stripped 4 bases from V and 6 bases from J, with 13 bases between. The CDR3 contains 14 residues. Germline V gene lookup returns CDR1 MGHDK and CDR2 SYGVNS. CDR3 loop: CASSGAGSVNEQFF. CDR3 DNA sequence: TGTGCCAGCAGTGGGGCGGGATCTGTCAATGAGCAGTTCTTC.

The table lists this clone with a few counts. The same CDR3 also results from other DNA sequences found in this sample. This sequence joins TRBV30 and TRBJ1-2; D is uncertain. The CDR3 spans 12 residues. The V end lost 2 bases, the J end lost 0 bases, and 4 bases lay between the germline ends. Germline values: CDR1 GTSNPN, CDR2 SVGIG (reference sequence). This CDR3 is CAWSPANYGYTF. CDR3 nucleotides: TGTGCCTGGAGTCCGGCTAACTATGGCTACACCTTC.